Below are 14 T cell receptor beta chains sequenced from a single sample in a study of T cell responses to AZD1222 COVID-19 vaccine. The data were produced by immunoSEQ multiplex PCR, yet TCRdb's version contains in-frame clones alone and is incomplete. Of 200,000 or so clones listed, approximately 93% were seen once; the top ten hold 0.9% to 1.1%. Specimen: peripheral blood, collected 28 days after the second AZD1222 dose. Receptor source: an adult who received the AZD1222 COVID-19 vaccine.

This chain uses TRBV5-4 with TRBJ2-2, with 13 bases lining up with TRBD2. The J segment lost 7 bases and the V segment lost 0 bases, leaving 9 bases of the junction unmatched. Looked up from germline, CDR1 is SGHNT and CDR2 is YYREEE (reference sequence). The length of the CDR3 is 18 residues. CDR3 sequence (DNA): TGTGCCAGCAGCTTGGGACAACTAGCGGGGGGGAGCGTCGGGGAGCTGTTTTTT. It encodes CASSLGQLAGGSVGELFF.

J is TRBJ2-2 and V is TRBV7-9; the D is unclear. This CDR3 comprises 15 residues. The germline V and J ends were trimmed by 5 bases and 2 bases, with 12 bases remaining between them. Germline V lookup: CDR1 SEHNR, CDR2 FQNEAQ (reference sequence). The CDR3 coding sequence is TGTGCCAGCAGCCCATTGGACCCAAACACCGGGGAGCTGTTTTTT. Its protein is CASSPLDPNTGELFF.

The genes are TRBV19 and TRBJ1-4; D is undetermined. The germline gives CDR1 LNHDA, CDR2 SQIVND (reference sequence). Between the trimmed V and J ends, which lost 4 bases and 4 bases, there was a span of 13 bases. The CDR3 contains 15 residues. For the CDR3, the DNA is TGTGCCAGTAGTAGTAGGGCAGCTGTTAATGAAAAACTGTTTTTT. Its protein product is CASSSRAAVNEKLFF.

This chain joins TRBV28 and TRBJ1-4, with D unresolved. Germline V gene lookup returns CDR1 MDHEN and CDR2 SYDVKM. The V end lost 2 bases, the J end lost 7 bases, and 8 bases lay between the germline ends. This CDR3 region has 13 residues. The CDR3 loop reads CASSLEAGEKLFF. In nucleotides, the CDR3 is TGTGCCAGCAGTTTAGAGGCAGGTGAAAAACTGTTTTTT.

This chain connects TRBV13 to TRBJ1-5; D is uncertain. Germline CDR1 and CDR2: PRHDT and FYEKMQ (reference sequence). V was shortened by 2 bases and J by 0 bases, with 5 bases between the two germline ends. There are 14 residues in the CDR3. The CDR3: CASSLYNSNQPQHF. The CDR3 DNA reads as TGTGCCAGCAGCTTATATAATAGCAATCAGCCCCAGCATTTT.

This clone was seen just once. This chain links TRBV28 with TRBJ1-2; D might be TRBD1 (5 bases). CDR3 length equals 14 residues. V was cut by 2 bases and J by 0 bases, with 7 bases left in between. Germline CDR1 MDHEN, CDR2 SYDVKM. The CDR3 loop reads CASSLLGPNYGYTF. CDR3 in DNA: TGTGCCAGCAGTTTACTGGGGCCTAACTATGGCTACACCTTC.

The V gene is TRBV29-1, the J gene TRBJ1-1, with 9 bases aligning to TRBD1. CDR3 size: 13 residues. CDR1 and CDR2 (germline): SQVTM, ANQGSEA. V gave up 7 bases and J gave up 3 bases; unmatched junction bases: 6. CDR3 region: CSGGQGVDTEAFF. Written as DNA, the CDR3 is TGCAGCGGGGGACAGGGAGTGGACACTGAAGCTTTCTTT.

In its sample, this clone was seen once. The J gene is TRBJ1-1, the V gene TRBV7-8; no clear D gene. V dropped 0 bases and J dropped 0 bases, with 11 bases sitting between them. The germline gives CDR1 SGHVS, CDR2 FQNEAQ. CDR3 length: 16 residues. The CDR3 bases are TGTGCCAGCAGCTTAGCGCATGGCAGAATGAACACTGAAGCTTTCTTT. Translating it yields CASSLAHGRMNTEAFF.

V is TRBV27 and J is TRBJ2-1; D might be TRBD1 (5 bases). Germline V gives CDR1 MNHEY, CDR2 SMNVEV (reference sequence). The CDR3 is 14 residues long. Between the trimmed V and J ends, which lost 2 bases and 6 bases, there was a span of 11 bases. CDR3 in DNA: TGTGCCAGCAGTTTAGTCAGGGTTGGCAATGAGCAGTTCTTC. Encoded protein: CASSLVRVGNEQFF.

V is TRBV6-5 and J is TRBJ2-7; D is unresolved. CDR3 size: 15 residues. In germline, CDR1 is MNHEY, CDR2 SVGAGI. V shed 2 bases and J shed 3 bases, with 14 bases lying between them. In DNA form, the CDR3 reads TGTGCCAGCAGTTACCTGTCGGCAGCAAACTACGAGCAGTACTTC. Protein sequence: CASSYLSAANYEQYF.

The V call is TRBV4-2, the J call TRBJ2-1, with a possible D match to TRBD1 (6 bases). V dropped 2 bases and J dropped 0 bases, with 23 bases sitting between them. The CDR3 consists of 20 residues. Germline CDR1 and CDR2: LGHNA and YNFKEQ. CDR3 bases: TGTGCCAGCAGCCAAATTTTGGGTCAGGGGCTAACCAGCTCCTACAATGAGCAGTTCTTC. This encodes CASSQILGQGLTSSYNEQFF.

The genes are TRBV18 and TRBJ2-7; D gene unclear. The CDR3 is 16 residues long. CDR1 KGHSH and CDR2 LQKENI come from the germline V gene. V was cut by 0 bases and J by 5 bases, with 17 bases left in between. The CDR3 DNA reads TGTGCCAGCTCACCACCTCGTAAGGGTAGGTCAGACGAGCAGTACTTC. Translated: CASSPPRKGRSDEQYF.

The chain has TRBV7-6 and TRBJ1-6, with D perhaps matching TRBD1 (5 bases). CDR1 SGHVS and CDR2 FNYEAQ come from the germline V gene. This CDR3 is 15 amino acids long. The germline V and J ends were trimmed by 1 base and 5 bases, with 9 bases remaining between them. The CDR3 bases are TGTGCCAGCAGCTTAGTGGGGCGGAATAATTCACCCCTCCACTTT. This encodes CASSLVGRNNSPLHF.

V gene TRBV2 combines with J gene TRBJ2-3, with D hard to call. Germline V gene sequence: CDR1 SNHLY, CDR2 FYNNEI. Trimming removed 7 bases at V and 0 bases at J, with 8 bases between. The CDR3 sequence is 13 residues long. The CDR3 is CASIRTSTDTQYF. The CDR3 DNA sequence: TGTGCCAGCATCCGAACTAGCACAGATACGCAGTATTTT.